The next 18 T cell receptor beta chains were all read from a single sample in a study of cytomegalovirus exposure and HLA in healthy donors. PCR involved 60 Vbeta and 13 Jbeta primers. The protocol was immunoSEQ multiplex PCR, while the TCRdb copy is restricted to in-frame clones and leaves out a portion. Altogether approximately 110,000 clones are present, about 69% being singletons, with the ten largest covering under 1.5%. The sequenced material came from PBMCs. All receptors come from a man aged 40-55 years in good health and CMV-seronegative.

The chain has TRBV6-5 and TRBJ1-2; D unresolved. Deletions cut 6 bases from V and 6 bases from J, with 20 bases between. This CDR3 spans 15 amino acids. CDR1 and CDR2 (germline): MNHEY, SVGAGI. The CDR3, as DNA: TGTGCCAGCAGCTTATCACAACAAATACTAAATGGCTACACCTTC. This sequence encodes CASSLSQQILNGYTF.

This clone was detected a few times. The chain uses TRBV7-8 and TRBJ1-1; 9 bases are a match to TRBD1. V shed 5 bases, J shed 3 bases, and the junction held 16 bases outside the gene matches. The CDR3 is 18 residues long. Germline values: CDR1 SGHVS, CDR2 FQNEAQ. In nucleotides, the CDR3 is TGTGCCAGCAGCCCGAACGTCCCGGGACAGGGAGTGGACACTGAAGCTTTCTTT. Translating gives CASSPNVPGQGVDTEAFF.

The chain links TRBV5-1 to TRBJ2-6, with D perhaps TRBD1 (6 bases). This CDR3 is 17 amino acids long. V gave up 1 base and J gave up 2 bases, with 13 bases separating them. From germline, CDR1 is SGHRS and CDR2 YFSETQ. CDR3: CASSLYLNRAGANVLTF. The CDR3 DNA reads TGCGCCAGCAGCTTGTACCTAAACAGGGCTGGGGCCAACGTCCTGACTTTC.

V usage is TRBV11-3 and J usage is TRBJ2-1, with a weak D call TRBD1 (6 bases). The CDR3 is 13 residues long. Trimming took off 3 bases at V and 8 bases at J, with 11 bases between the two ends. Germline CDR1 SGHNT, CDR2 YENEEA. Here the CDR3 reads CASSLSGHYEQFF. The CDR3 nucleotides read TGTGCCAGCAGCTTGTCGGGACACTATGAGCAGTTCTTC.

The V gene is TRBV5-4, the J gene TRBJ1-4; no clear D. The germline CDR1 and CDR2 sequences are SGHNT and YYREEE (reference sequence). This CDR3 has 15 residues. V shed 4 bases and J shed 1 base, with 11 bases lying between them. CDR3 in DNA: TGTGCCAGCAGCGGAGGGCCAGAAACTAATGAAAAACTGTTTTTT. It specifies CASSGGPETNEKLFF.

In DNA, the CDR3 is TGTGCCAGCAGAAGTTGGGGCGATACGCAGTATTTT. This sequence encodes CASRSWGDTQYF. The J gene is TRBJ2-3, the V gene TRBV7-2; a possible D gene is TRBD1 (5 bases). Germline V gene lookup returns CDR1 SGHTA and CDR2 FQGNSA. The CDR3 spans 12 residues. The ends were cut back, 6 bases at V and 6 bases at J, with 10 bases in the middle.

The chain recombines TRBV6-5 with TRBJ2-7; TRBD2 agrees at 9 bases. Germline CDR1 and CDR2: MNHEY and SVGAGI. There are 15 residues in the CDR3. Unmatched junction bases numbered 14, after V lost 10 bases and J lost 4 bases. The CDR3 nucleotides are TGTGCCATCCGAAGAGAATCTAGCGGGAAATACGAGCAGTACTTC. Its protein product is CAIRRESSGKYEQYF.

This chain uses TRBV11-2 with TRBJ1-2; D call uncertain. This CDR3 contains 14 residues. V dropped 0 bases and J dropped 5 bases, with 10 bases sitting between them. Germline V CDR1 and CDR2: SGHAT, FQNNGV. CDR3 loop: CASSLDLGSYGYTF. CDR3 in DNA: TGTGCCAGCAGCTTAGATTTGGGGAGTTATGGCTACACCTTC. Using reference TRBV11-2 and TRBJ1-2 for the parts outside the CDR3, the full variable domain is EAGVAQSPRYKIIEKRQSVAFWCNPISGHATLYWYQQILGQGPKLLIQFQNNGVVDDSQLPKDRFSAERLKGVDSTLKIQPAKLEDSAVYLCASSLDLGSYGYTFGSGTRLTVV.

The chain couples TRBV6-5 to TRBJ2-7, with a possible D match to TRBD2 (5 bases). Trimming pared 6 bases from V and 3 bases from J, leaving 15 bases between. The CDR3 has 14 amino acids. Looked up from germline, CDR1 is MNHEY and CDR2 is SVGAGI. CDR3 DNA sequence: TGTGCCAGCAGATCTTCAGGACTCCACTACGAGCAGTACTTC. Its protein is CASRSSGLHYEQYF.

This clone was detected a few times. The chain carries TRBV5-1 and TRBJ2-5; the D gene is possibly TRBD1 (5 bases). Germline CDR1 is SGHRS and CDR2 is YFSETQ. Trimming stripped 0 bases from V and 2 bases from J, with 14 bases between. The CDR3 totals 16 residues. CDR3 protein: CASSLAGGAGQETQYF. The CDR3 nucleotides read TGCGCCAGCAGCTTGGCCGGTGGGGCAGGGCAAGAGACCCAGTACTTC.

This clone has just a few counts. The rearrangement joins TRBV2 to TRBJ2-5, with TRBD2 as a possible D gene (5 bases). Germline values: CDR1 SNHLY, CDR2 FYNNEI. The CDR3 runs to 13 residues. V was trimmed by 6 bases and J by 5 bases, leaving 13 bases between them. The DNA for the CDR3 is TGTGCCAGCAGGGAGAGAGGGATGGAGACCCAGTACTTC. Amino acid sequence: CASRERGMETQYF.

This clone was counted between two and nine times. This rearrangement joins TRBV4-3 to TRBJ1-6; 9 nucleotides line up with TRBD1. The junction had 8 bases not matched to a gene; V was cut back by 0 bases and J by 5 bases. CDR3 length: 18 residues. The germline gives CDR1 LGHNA, CDR2 YSLEER. CDR3 protein: CASSQDTGQGLNNSPLHF. The CDR3 DNA reads as TGCGCCAGCAGCCAAGATACCGGACAGGGGCTAAATAATTCACCCCTCCACTTT.

The V call is TRBV5-1, the J call TRBJ2-7; tentative D call: TRBD1 (7 bases). Trimming shortened V by 6 bases and J by 4 bases, and 17 bases separated the two germline ends. The CDR3 totals 14 residues. Per the germline V gene, CDR1 is SGHRS and CDR2 is YFSETQ. CDR3 nucleotide sequence: TGCGCCAGCAACGGAGGGGGCGGACCTTACGAGCAGTACTTC. Protein: CASNGGGGPYEQYF.

This chain joins TRBV5-1 and TRBJ2-5, with D possibly matching TRBD2 (6 bases). Trimming shortened V by 7 bases and J by 3 bases, and 13 bases separated the two germline ends. Germline lookup yields CDR1 SGHRS and CDR2 YFSETQ. The CDR3 has 13 amino acids. The CDR3, as DNA: TGCGCCAGCGTCCCCTGGGGGGAAGAGACCCAGTACTTC. Its protein is CASVPWGEETQYF.

The CDR3 protein is CASSPPPGVGNTIYF. Here the CDR3 DNA reads TGTGCCAGCAGCCCCCCCCCAGGGGTTGGAAACACCATATATTTT. The rearrangement links TRBV7-2 to TRBJ1-3; D perhaps matches TRBD1 (6 bases). Per germline, CDR1 SGHTA and CDR2 FQGNSA. V lost 5 bases, J lost 3 bases, and 14 bases lay in between. The CDR3 length is 15 residues.

This sequence joins TRBV6-5 and TRBJ1-1; D is perhaps TRBD1 (6 bases). The V end lost 3 bases, the J end lost 6 bases, and 14 bases lay between the germline ends. CDR3 length: 14 residues. Germline CDR1 and CDR2: MNHEY and SVGAGI. In DNA, the CDR3 is TGTGCCAGCAGTTATTTTTTGGGGGCGGCTGAAGCTTTCTTT. Residues: CASSYFLGAAEAFF.

The V call is TRBV7-2, the J call TRBJ2-5; D unresolved. This CDR3 comprises 13 residues. With 3 bases removed from V and 2 bases from J, the gap between germline ends came to 7 bases. Germline V gives CDR1 SGHTA, CDR2 FQGNSA. CDR3: CASSFHGQETQYF. Here the CDR3 DNA reads TGTGCCAGCAGCTTCCACGGTCAAGAGACCCAGTACTTC.

The CDR3 region has the DNA TGTGCCAGCAGCGTATCGGTGCGGGACAGAAACCAAGAGACCCAGTACTTC. This codes for CASSVSVRDRNQETQYF. This rearrangement joins TRBV9 to TRBJ2-5; tentatively, D is TRBD1 (7 bases). Between the trimmed V and J ends, which lost 1 base and 0 bases, there was a span of 16 bases. The CDR3 spans 17 residues. The V gene's germline CDR1 is SGDLS and CDR2 YYNGEE.